The clone carrying this T cell receptor (beta chain) was detected a few times. At the DNA level, this CDR3 is encoded by other sequences in the same sample as well. The sample is drawn from a study of shared clonotypes between healthy human individuals. Naive CD8 populations comprised CD45RO-negative cells positively selected for CCR7, excluding terminally differentiated effector memory CD45RA+ cells. Sequencing was performed with immunoSEQ multiplex PCR; in TCRdb, only in-frame clones are kept and a portion is missing. The sample holds about 2.2 million clones, approximately 94% seen once. This CDR3 contains 13 residues. With 6 bases clipped from V and 0 bases from J, the junction kept 1 base outside the gene matches. Germline assignment: CDR1 MGHDK and CDR2 SYGVNS.

Sequenced: naive CD8+ T cells from PBMCs. This receptor was taken from a man younger than 35 in good health. Some clones in this sample may be carry-over from other donors' samples. This chain links TRBV25-1 with TRBJ1-1, with 7 nucleotides matching TRBD1. Here the CDR3 DNA reads TGTGCCAGCAGCAGGGGGTTGAACACTGAAGCTTTCTTT. Protein sequence: CASSRGLNTEAFF.